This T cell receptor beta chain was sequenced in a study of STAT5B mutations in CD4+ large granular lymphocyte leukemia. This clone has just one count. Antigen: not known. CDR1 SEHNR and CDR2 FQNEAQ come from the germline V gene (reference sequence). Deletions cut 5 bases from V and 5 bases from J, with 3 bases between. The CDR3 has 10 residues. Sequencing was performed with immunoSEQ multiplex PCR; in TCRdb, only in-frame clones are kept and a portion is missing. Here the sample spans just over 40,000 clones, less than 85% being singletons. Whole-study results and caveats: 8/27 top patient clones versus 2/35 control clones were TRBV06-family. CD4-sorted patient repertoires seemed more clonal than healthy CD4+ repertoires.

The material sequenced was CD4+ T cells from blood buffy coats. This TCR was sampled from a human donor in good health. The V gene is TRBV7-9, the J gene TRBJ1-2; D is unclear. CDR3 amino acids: CASSGYGYTF. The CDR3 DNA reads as TGTGCCAGCAGCGGATATGGCTACACCTTC.